What follows are 4 T cell receptor beta chains derived from one specimen sequenced in a study of neurological immune-mediated disorders. The time point here: longitudinal time-point 3. Using its own MiXCR run on the 5' RACE reads, TCRdb lists one record per CDR3 protein. This sample has around 100,000 distinct CDR3 sequences, with roughly a tenth found just once. Sequenced sample: PBMCs. These receptors were collected from a female donor with HTLV-1-associated myelopathy (HAM/TSP).

This clonotype was recorded at least ten times. This chain uses TRBV28 with TRBJ2-7; possible D gene TRBD1, 6 bases. The V gene lost 7 bases and the J gene lost 1 base, with 14 bases spanning the gap. The length of the CDR3 is 14 residues. Germline CDR1 reads MDHEN; CDR2 reads SYDVKM. CDR3 nucleotide sequence: TGTGCCAGCATTGGGGGACAAAGATCCTACGAGCAGTACTTC. This translates into CASIGGQRSYEQYF.

Ten or more counts support this clonotype. The chain recombines TRBV5-6 with TRBJ2-7; a possible D gene is TRBD1 (5 bases). Trimming removed 4 bases at V and 2 bases at J, with 16 bases between. Germline lookup yields CDR1 SGHDT and CDR2 YYEEEE. The CDR3 runs to 15 residues. The CDR3 coding sequence is TGTGCCAGCAGCCCACCATCTGACAGACCCTACGAGCAGTACTTC. This gives the protein CASSPPSDRPYEQYF.

This clonotype was recorded many times. This sequence joins TRBV28 and TRBJ2-4, with 12 positions matching TRBD2. The CDR3 length is 17 residues. The germline gives CDR1 MDHEN, CDR2 SYDVKM. The ends lost 4 bases at V and 1 base at J; junction bases unmatched: 5. For the CDR3, the DNA is TGTGCCAGCAGTTCCTTCACTAGCGGGGGGGCCAAAAACATTCAGTACTTC. Translated, it gives CASSSFTSGGAKNIQYF.

This clonotype appeared many times. The gene calls are TRBV20-1 and TRBJ1-2; 8 nucleotides match TRBD1. There are 14 residues in the CDR3. Germline V gene sequence: CDR1 DFQATT, CDR2 SNEGSKA (reference sequence). The V segment lost 2 bases and the J segment 5 bases; nucleotides outside the gene matches: 7. The CDR3 DNA is TGCAGTGCTAGACCCCGACAGGGGTTTTATGGCTACACCTTC. The encoded protein is CSARPRQGFYGYTF.